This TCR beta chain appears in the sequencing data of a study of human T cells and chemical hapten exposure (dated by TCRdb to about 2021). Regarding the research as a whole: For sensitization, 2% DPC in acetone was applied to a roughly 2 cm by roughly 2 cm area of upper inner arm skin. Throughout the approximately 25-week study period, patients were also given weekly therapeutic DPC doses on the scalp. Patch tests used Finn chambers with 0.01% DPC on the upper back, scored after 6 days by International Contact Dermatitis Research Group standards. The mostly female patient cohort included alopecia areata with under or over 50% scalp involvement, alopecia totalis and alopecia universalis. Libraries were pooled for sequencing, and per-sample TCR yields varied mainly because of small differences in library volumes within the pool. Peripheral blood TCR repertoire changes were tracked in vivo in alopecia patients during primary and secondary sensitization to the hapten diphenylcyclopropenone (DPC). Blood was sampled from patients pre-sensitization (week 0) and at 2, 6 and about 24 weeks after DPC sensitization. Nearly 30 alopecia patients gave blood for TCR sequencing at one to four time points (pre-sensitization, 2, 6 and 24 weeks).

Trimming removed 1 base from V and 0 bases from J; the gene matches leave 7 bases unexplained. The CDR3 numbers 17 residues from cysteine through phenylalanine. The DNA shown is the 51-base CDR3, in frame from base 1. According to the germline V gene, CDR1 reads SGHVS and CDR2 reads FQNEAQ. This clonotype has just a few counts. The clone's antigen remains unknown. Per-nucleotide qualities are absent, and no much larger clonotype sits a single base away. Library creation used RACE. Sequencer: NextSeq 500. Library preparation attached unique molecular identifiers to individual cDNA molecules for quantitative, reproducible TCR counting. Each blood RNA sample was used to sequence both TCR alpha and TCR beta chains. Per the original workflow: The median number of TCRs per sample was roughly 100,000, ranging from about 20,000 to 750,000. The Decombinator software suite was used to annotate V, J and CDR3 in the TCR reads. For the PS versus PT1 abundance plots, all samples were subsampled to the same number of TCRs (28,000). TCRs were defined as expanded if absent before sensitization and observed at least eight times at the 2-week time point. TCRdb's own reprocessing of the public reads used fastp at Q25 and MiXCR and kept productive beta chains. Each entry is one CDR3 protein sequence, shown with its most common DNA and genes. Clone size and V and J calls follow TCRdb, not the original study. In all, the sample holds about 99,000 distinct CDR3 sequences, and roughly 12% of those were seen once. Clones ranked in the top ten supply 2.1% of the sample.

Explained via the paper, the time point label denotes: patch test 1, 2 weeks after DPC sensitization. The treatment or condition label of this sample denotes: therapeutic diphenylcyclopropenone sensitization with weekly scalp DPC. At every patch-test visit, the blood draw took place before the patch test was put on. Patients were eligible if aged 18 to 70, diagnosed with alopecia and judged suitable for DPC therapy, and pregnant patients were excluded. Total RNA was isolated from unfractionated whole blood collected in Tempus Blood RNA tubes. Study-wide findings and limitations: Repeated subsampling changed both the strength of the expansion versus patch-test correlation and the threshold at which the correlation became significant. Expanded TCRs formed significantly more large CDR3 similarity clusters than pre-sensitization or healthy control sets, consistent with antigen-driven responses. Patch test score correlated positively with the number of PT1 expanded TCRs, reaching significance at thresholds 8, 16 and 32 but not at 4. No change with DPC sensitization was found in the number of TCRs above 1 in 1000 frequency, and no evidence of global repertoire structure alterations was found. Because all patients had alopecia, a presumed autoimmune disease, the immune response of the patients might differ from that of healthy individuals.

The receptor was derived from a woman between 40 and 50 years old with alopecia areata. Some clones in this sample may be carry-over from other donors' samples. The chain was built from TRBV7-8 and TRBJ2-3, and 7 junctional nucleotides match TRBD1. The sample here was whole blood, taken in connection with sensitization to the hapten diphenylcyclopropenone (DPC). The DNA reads TGTGCCAGCAGCTTAGGGGTGGGGACAGCTAGCACAGATACGCAGTATTTT. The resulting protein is CASSLGVGTASTDTQYF.